This T cell receptor beta chain is from a study of blood T cell repertoires in COVID-19. The wider study: Sites in the United States, Italy and Spain provided acute and convalescent COVID-19 samples. In each case, the material was cDNA or gDNA derived from T cells, B-cell-depleted T cells, or PBMCs.

Details on this clone: The same CDR3 is also encoded by other DNA sequences in this sample.

The age range of participants was about 18 to 90 years, with residence in about 25 US areas. Data came from immunoSEQ multiplex PCR; TCRdb stores just in-frame clones and leaves some out. The sample includes 350,000 to 550,000 clones, about 90% of them seen just once. The V and J ends lost 3 bases and 2 bases respectively, with 7 bases between them. The CDR3 runs to 13 residues. CDR1 MNHEY and CDR2 SVGAGI come from the germline V gene. The origin of this receptor is a woman younger than 30 with acute COVID-19. The sequencing sample was made of PBMCs or T cells enriched from blood (not recorded which). The chain carries TRBV6-5 and TRBJ1-2; the D is unclear. CDR3 sequence reads: CASSYGQNYGYTF. The CDR3 nucleotides read TGTGCCAGCAGTTATGGGCAGAACTATGGCTACACCTTC.